This T cell receptor beta chain emerged from a study of response to subunit inactivated influenza vaccine (dated by TCRdb to the late 2010s). General notes on the study: The study used deep quantitative T cell receptor repertoire profiling to track responses to a trivalent subunit inactivated influenza vaccine.

Study-wide conclusions, independent of this receptor: According to the authors, only a limited number of new T cells may be recruited by each seasonal influenza vaccination.

Including the terminal cysteine and phenylalanine, the CDR3 comprises 16 residues. The CDR3 DNA has 48 bases and is translated from base 1. V is pruned by 5 bases and J by 1 base, leaving 8 bases of the junction without a gene match. CDR1 and CDR2, per the germline V gene (reference sequence), are LNHNV and YYDKDF. As concerns this clonotype: Its target antigen remains unknown. No per-base quality is available; no much larger clone lies one base away.

The library came from RT-PCR. For sequencing, an Illumina HiSeq 2500 was employed. The public reads were quality trimmed at Q25 with fastp and then assembled into clones with MiXCR by TCRdb, keeping productive beta chains. Each entry is one CDR3 protein sequence, shown with its most common DNA and genes. This sample comprises roughly 550,000 distinct CDR3 sequences, 20% to 25% of them detected only once. The ten top clones hold around 2.8% of the sample. The same specimen was also included in a second study, on T cells expressing NK-cell markers. According to the second study: 5'RACE template switching, by which a universal primer site and unique molecular identifiers were added, was used to make TCR beta cDNA libraries. In sorted CD3+CD56+NKG2C+, CD3+CD56+NKG2C- and CD3+CD56-NKG2C+ T-cell subsets from several donors, TCR beta-chain repertoires were profiled. Among the eight sequenced donors, only one was HCMV-seronegative, while the other seven were HCMV-seropositive. To restrict sorting to alphabetaTCR-expressing T cells, an anti-gammadeltaTCR antibody was added in several experiments. For six donors, the dominant CD3+CD56+NKG2C+ clonotypes were among the top 10 CD8+ clonotypes and accounted for roughly 1.0-7.5% of CD8+ T cells. Those dominant clonotypes were again the most abundant among CD3+CD56-NKG2C+ cells in four donors, at about 25-60.1%. It remained unclear whether the expanded NKG2C-expressing T cell clones were specific for HCMV antigens. Randomly selected healthy volunteers, three men and five women, were used as the eight sequenced donors. To determine HCMV serostatus, a commercial ELISA kit was used to detect HCMV-specific IgG in serum. Ficoll density gradient centrifugation was used to isolate peripheral blood mononuclear cells from blood. Using Miltenyi isolation kits, CD4+ and CD8+ T cells were isolated from PBMC through magnetic immunoseparation. cDNA synthesis was primed from the TCR beta constant segment, followed by two successive PCR amplification steps. The libraries were sequenced on Illumina HiSeq 2000/2500, MiSeq or NextSeq, producing 2 x 150 bp reads. MIGEC was used to demultiplex reads and group the reads by UMI, and MiTCR was used to assemble and quantify clonotypes. To remove erroneous sequences, TCR cDNA sequences were retained only when supported by two or more reads. The tcR package was used for downstream repertoire analysis, and clonotypes were matched across fractions by CDR3 nucleotide sequence plus V segment. VDJmatch was used to annotate antigen specificity against VDJdb, with one amino acid substitution in CDR3 permitted.

The material sequenced was CD4+ T cells sorted from PBMCs, taken 11 to 12 days after vaccination. The chain is assembled from TRBV15 and TRBJ2-3; TRBD2 matches 8 bases in the middle. The sequence came from a man aged 50 to 59 who received an inactivated influenza vaccine. Donor details come from another sample of the same person, matched by shared clones. For the CDR3, the sequence is CATSRSSGIGTDTQYF. The DNA sequence reads TGTGCCACCAGCCGAAGTAGCGGGATCGGCACAGATACGCAGTATTTT.